The TCR beta chain described here comes from a study of T cells in tuberculosis. About the study: This South African cohort compared adolescents with or without latent tuberculosis against adults with active tuberculosis.

Using immunoSEQ multiplex PCR, the repertoire was profiled, and TCRdb retains in-frame clones only, with some absent. Among roughly 34,000 clones listed, about 82% were seen once. Specified time point: new active TB diagnosis, blood taken before or within 7 days of starting treatment. The V gene's germline CDR1 is MDHEN and CDR2 SYDVKM. With 5 bases clipped from V and 4 bases from J, the junction kept 9 bases outside the gene matches. CDR3 length equals 17 residues. A single count supports this clone. The sample consisted of PBMCs, taken at tuberculosis diagnosis. The TCR originated in an adult with tuberculosis. This sequence joins TRBV28 and TRBJ2-1, with 12 bases matching TRBD2. The CDR3 loop is CASSPLTSGSQYNEQFF. CDR3 nucleotides: TGTGCCAGCAGTCCCTTGACTAGCGGGAGTCAGTACAATGAGCAGTTCTTC.